The rows below give T cell receptor beta chains drawn from one sample of a study of naive and memory T cell subsets. A single record per CDR3 protein comes from TCRdb applying MiXCR to the UMI-ligation and nested PCR reads. The data show some 83,000 distinct CDR3 sequences, less than 15% seen once. Specimen: central memory CD4+ T cells from blood. These receptors originate from a human donor in good health. Both conserved end residues are part of each CDR3. Fields, in order: V gene, clone size, D gene, J gene, CDR3 protein, CDR3 DNA. The D gene is left open where the match is weak. Rows may omit the clone size; those that give it use once, few, many or a size class.

v_gene: TRBV10-3
abundance: .
d_gene: .
j_gene: TRBJ2-3
CDR3aa: CAIQGVGTDTQYF
CDR3nt: TGTGCCATCCAAGGGGTGGGCACAGATACGCAGTATTTT

v_gene: TRBV30
abundance: few
d_gene: .
j_gene: TRBJ2-2
CDR3aa: CAWSADRNTGELFF
CDR3nt: TGTGCCTGGAGTGCGGACAGGAACACCGGGGAGCTGTTTTTT

v_gene: TRBV5-4
abundance: few
d_gene: TRBD2
j_gene: TRBJ2-1
CDR3aa: CASSLWGSGKRNEQFF
CDR3nt: TGTGCCAGCAGCTTGTGGGGTAGCGGGAAGAGGAATGAGCAGTTCTTC

v_gene: TRBV7-9
abundance: .
d_gene: .
j_gene: TRBJ1-4
CDR3aa: CASSFNQGPTNEKLFF
CDR3nt: TGTGCCAGCAGCTTTAATCAGGGACCAACTAATGAAAAACTGTTTTTT

v_gene: TRBV11-2
abundance: .
d_gene: .
j_gene: TRBJ1-1
CDR3aa: CASSPQAGGNTEAFF
CDR3nt: TGTGCCAGCAGCCCCCAGGCAGGAGGAAACACTGAAGCTTTCTTT

v_gene: TRBV12-3/TRBV12-4
abundance: few
d_gene: .
j_gene: TRBJ2-3
CDR3aa: CASSFHSDTQYF
CDR3nt: TGTGCCAGCAGCTTCCACTCAGATACGCAGTATTTT

v_gene: TRBV18
abundance: .
d_gene: .
j_gene: TRBJ1-4
CDR3aa: CASSLRPWEAEKLFF
CDR3nt: TGTGCCAGCTCACTTAGACCGTGGGAGGCGGAAAAACTGTTTTTT

v_gene: TRBV12-3/TRBV12-4
abundance: few
d_gene: .
j_gene: TRBJ1-6
CDR3aa: CASSRSGLYNSPLHF
CDR3nt: TGTGCCAGCAGTCGTTCGGGTCTATATAATTCACCCCTCCACTTT

v_gene: TRBV27
abundance: few
d_gene: .
j_gene: TRBJ1-5
CDR3aa: CASSPIFSNQPQHF
CDR3nt: TGTGCCAGCAGTCCCATCTTTAGCAATCAGCCCCAGCATTTT

v_gene: TRBV5-1
abundance: .
d_gene: .
j_gene: TRBJ2-1
CDR3aa: CASSLNWSEDDGIF
CDR3nt: TGCGCCAGCAGTCTGAATTGGTCCGAAGATGATGGGATCTTC